This T cell receptor (beta chain) is drawn from a study of clonality assessment in lymphoblastic leukemia (dated 2018 in TCRdb). Details on this clonotype: Its recognized antigen is unknown. Base qualities are missing; no much larger clone stands one base away.

The library came from PCR. The listed sequencing device is Illumina MiSeq. The raw public data were reprocessed by TCRdb itself: fastp quality trimming at Q25, MiXCR clonotype calling, in-frame beta chains only. Rows are unified per CDR3 protein, each entry keeping the most common DNA and genes. The sample's own table lists 43 distinct CDR3 sequences. The germline V gene sets CDR1 to MGHRA and CDR2 to YSYEKL. Between the V and J ends, shortened by 4 bases and 2 bases respectively, the junction contains 9 bases. The CDR3 sequence holds 14 residues, the cysteine and phenylalanine included. The entry retains the CDR3 DNA only, 42 bases that are in frame from base 1.

This sequence was found in a human donor with acute lymphoblastic leukemia. The sequence joins TRBV4-1 to TRBJ1-3; the D gene remains uncertain. The DNA sequence reads TGCGCCAGCAGCCGGGAACAAACTGGAAACACCATATATTTT. This yields the protein CASSREQTGNTIYF.